By share of the sample, the clone carrying this T cell receptor beta chain is medium-sized. The data were taken from a study of radiation and T cells in renal cell carcinoma. The sample's treatment: treatment-naive control, cytoreductive nephrectomy. Produced via immunoSEQ multiplex PCR; TCRdb's table is partial and in-frame only. The sample holds approximately 16,000 clones, approximately 58% seen once. Germline CDR1 and CDR2: SGHRS and YFSETQ. This CDR3 has 13 residues. V was trimmed by 4 bases and J by 3 bases, leaving 11 bases between them. The chain uses TRBV5-1 and TRBJ2-7; D ambiguous. Sequenced material: tumor tissue, taken from a patient whose treatment was nephrectomy without radiotherapy. This TCR was sampled from a man aged 40-50 years with renal cell carcinoma. CDR3 nucleotide sequence: TGCGCCAGCAGCCTGGACCCAGGCTACGAGCAGTACTTC. It specifies CASSLDPGYEQYF. Filled out from reference TRBV5-1 and TRBJ2-7, the complete variable domain reads KAGVTQTPRYLIKTRGQQVTLSCSPISGHRSVSWYQQTPGQGLQFLFEYFSETQRNKGNFPGRFSGRQFSNSRSEMNVSTLELGDSALYLCASSLDPGYEQYFGPGTRLTVT.